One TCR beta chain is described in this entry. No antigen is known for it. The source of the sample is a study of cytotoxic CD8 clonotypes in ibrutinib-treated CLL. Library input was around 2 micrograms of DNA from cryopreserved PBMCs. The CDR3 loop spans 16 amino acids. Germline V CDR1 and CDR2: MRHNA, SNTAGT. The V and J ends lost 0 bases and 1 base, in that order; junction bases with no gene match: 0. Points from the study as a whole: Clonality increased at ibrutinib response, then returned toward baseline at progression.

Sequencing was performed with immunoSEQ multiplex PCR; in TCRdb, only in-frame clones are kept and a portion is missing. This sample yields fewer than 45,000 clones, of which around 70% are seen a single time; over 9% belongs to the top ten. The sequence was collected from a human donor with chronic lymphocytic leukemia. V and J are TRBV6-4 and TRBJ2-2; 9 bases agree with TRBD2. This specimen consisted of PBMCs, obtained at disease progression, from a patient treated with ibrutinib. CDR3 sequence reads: CASSDSSGGNTGELFF. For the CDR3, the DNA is TGTGCCAGCAGTGACTCTAGCGGGGGGAACACCGGGGAGCTGTTTTTT.